The 21 T cell receptor beta chains presented below share a single source sample, sequenced in a study of cytomegalovirus exposure and HLA in healthy donors. Both 60 Vbeta primers and 13 Jbeta primers went into the PCR. Clones were read by immunoSEQ multiplex PCR, and TCRdb kept only the in-frame ones, dropping some. The data contain 150,000 to 200,000 clones, around four fifths of them singletons. Sequencing input: PBMCs. The source is a young man in good health and CMV-seropositive.

The rearrangement joins TRBV7-2 to TRBJ1-2, with a weak D call TRBD1 (5 bases). The germline V gene encodes CDR1 SGHTA and CDR2 FQGNSA. V lost 4 bases and J 8 bases, leaving 14 bases between the germline ends. This CDR3 spans 13 amino acids. CDR3 DNA sequence: TGTGCCAGCAGCTCAGACAGCCTAGGGGGCTACACCTTC. Its translation is CASSSDSLGGYTF.

This chain uses TRBV13 with TRBJ1-3, with D tentatively TRBD1 (5 bases). Germline V gene data show CDR1 as PRHDT and CDR2 as FYEKMQ (reference sequence). This CDR3 is 16 amino acids long. V lost 1 base to trimming and J lost 0 bases, with 10 bases between them. The CDR3 protein is CASSLVPGNSGNTIYF. CDR3 in DNA: TGTGCCAGCAGCTTAGTTCCAGGGAACTCTGGAAACACCATATATTTT. The entire variable domain, with the rest obtained from reference TRBV13 and TRBJ1-3, is as follows: AAGVIQSPRHLIKEKRETATLKCYPIPRHDTVYWYQQGPGQDPQFLISFYEKMQSDKGSIPDRFSAQQFSDYHSELNMSSLELGDSALYFCASSLVPGNSGNTIYFGEGSWLTVV.

This rearrangement joins TRBV11-2 to TRBJ2-7, with 7 nucleotides matching TRBD2. The CDR3 consists of 13 residues. The V gene's germline CDR1 is SGHAT and CDR2 FQNNGV. J gave up 3 bases and V 5 bases, and 4 bases lay outside the gene matches. The CDR3 sequence is CASSPAGVYEQYF. CDR3 sequence (DNA): TGTGCCAGCAGCCCCGCGGGGGTCTACGAGCAGTACTTC.

This sequence joins TRBV6-1 and TRBJ1-5; TRBD1 aligns across 7 bases. The CDR3 loop spans 16 amino acids. Germline loops: CDR1 MNHNS, CDR2 SASEGT. The V segment lost 2 bases and the J segment 7 bases; nucleotides outside the gene matches: 11. CDR3 in DNA: TGTGCCAGCAGTGAATCGGCAGAGGGGGCGGGCCAGCCCCAGCATTTT. Translating it yields CASSESAEGAGQPQHF.

This chain joins TRBV7-2 and TRBJ2-5; 7 nucleotides line up with TRBD1. J was trimmed by 5 bases and V by 4 bases; bases with no gene match: 4. The CDR3 loop spans 13 amino acids. CDR1 and CDR2 from the germline V gene are SGHTA and FQGNSA. Here the CDR3 reads CASSWDRGETQYF. The CDR3 DNA reads TGTGCCAGCAGCTGGGACAGAGGGGAGACCCAGTACTTC. The whole variable domain, remainder taken from reference TRBV7-2 and TRBJ2-5, is GAGVSQSPSNKVTEKGKDVELRCDPISGHTALYWYRQSLGQGLEFLIYFQGNSAPDKSGLPSDRFSAERTGGSVSTLTIQRTQQEDSAVYLCASSWDRGETQYFGPGTRLLVL.

This clone was seen only once. The chain is built from TRBV28 and TRBJ2-1, with TRBD1 matching over 9 bases. This CDR3 has 13 amino acids. Germline CDR1 reads MDHEN; CDR2 reads SYDVKM. V lost 7 bases to trimming and J lost 9 bases; unmatched junction nucleotides: 7. CDR3 amino acids: CASMRDRVVEQFF. The CDR3 region has the DNA TGTGCCAGCATGCGGGACAGGGTCGTTGAGCAGTTCTTC.

V usage is TRBV28 and J usage is TRBJ2-7, with D possibly matching TRBD1 (5 bases). The CDR3 consists of 18 residues. Germline-derived CDR1 and CDR2 are MDHEN and SYDVKM. V was cut by 7 bases and J by 4 bases, with 29 bases left in between. CDR3 nucleotides: TGTGCCAGCAACCACACAGGTATACTACCTGCGTTCCTTTACGAGCAGTACTTC. It translates to CASNHTGILPAFLYEQYF.

This rearrangement joins TRBV7-9 to TRBJ2-5; maybe TRBD1 (6 bases). Germline CDR1 reads SEHNR; CDR2 reads FQNEAQ (reference sequence). Trimming shortened V by 1 base and J by 5 bases, and 14 bases separated the two germline ends. The CDR3 is 15 amino acids. The CDR3 DNA sequence: TGTGCCAGCAGCTTAGTTAACAGGGAAAGGGAGACCCAGTACTTC. Protein: CASSLVNRERETQYF.

The chain employs TRBV2 and TRBJ1-1; a weak D match, TRBD1 (5 bases). The CDR3 contains 13 residues. Per the germline V gene, CDR1 is SNHLY and CDR2 is FYNNEI. The germline V and J ends were trimmed by 8 bases and 7 bases, with 17 bases remaining between them. The CDR3 DNA sequence: TGTGCCAGCCCGCTAACCAGGGTGGGTGAAGCTTTCTTT. Its translation is CASPLTRVGEAFF.

The chain has TRBV4-1 and TRBJ1-2; TRBD1 aligns across 9 bases. Germline CDR1 is MGHRA and CDR2 is YSYEKL. V gave up 0 bases and J gave up 5 bases; unmatched junction bases: 7. The length of the CDR3 is 16 residues. The CDR3 sequence: CASSQESGTGRYGYTF. CDR3 DNA: TGCGCCAGCAGCCAAGAGTCTGGGACAGGGCGGTATGGCTACACCTTC.

The chain uses TRBV11-2 and TRBJ2-7; D may be TRBD2 (5 bases). CDR1 is SGHAT and CDR2 is FQNNGV in the germline V gene. The ends were cut back, 0 bases at V and 0 bases at J, with 9 bases in the middle. The CDR3 has 15 amino acids. CDR3 region: CASSLDLGSSYEQYF. DNA for the CDR3: TGTGCCAGCAGCTTAGATTTAGGGAGCTCCTACGAGCAGTACTTC.

The chain combines TRBV27 with TRBJ1-5; no definite D call. V was pared by 5 bases and J by 5 bases, with 19 bases between. CDR1 is MNHEY, CDR2 SMNVEV, per germline (reference sequence). The CDR3 runs 16 residues. CDR3 nucleotides: TGTGCCAGCAGTCCCAACACGCATAGGAGGGATCAGCCCCAGCATTTT. Translation: CASSPNTHRRDQPQHF.

The chain recombines TRBV7-6 with TRBJ2-2; D gene uncertain. The V gene lost 1 base and the J gene lost 6 bases, with 15 bases spanning the gap. The CDR3 spans 16 residues. In germline, CDR1 is SGHVS, CDR2 FNYEAQ. DNA of the CDR3: TGTGCCAGCAGCTTAGGTTCCCTAGTGGTCTCCGGGGAGCTGTTTTTT. This sequence encodes CASSLGSLVVSGELFF.

This rearrangement joins TRBV23-1 to TRBJ2-7; TRBD1 is a possible D gene (5 bases). TRBV23-1 is marked as an open reading frame, function uncertain. This CDR3 has 16 residues. Trimming removed 7 bases at V and 0 bases at J, with 19 bases between. The CDR3 reads CASIIMTDSFSYEQYF. The CDR3 region has the DNA TGCGCCAGCATCATCATGACAGACAGTTTCTCCTACGAGCAGTACTTC.

The V call is TRBV27, the J call TRBJ1-1; the D gene is possibly TRBD1 (5 bases). There are 14 residues in the CDR3. The V gene's germline CDR1 is MNHEY and CDR2 SMNVEV (reference sequence). The germline V and J ends were trimmed by 3 bases and 5 bases, with 13 bases remaining between them. The DNA for the CDR3 is TGTGCCAGCAGTTTTCGCCAGGGCAGGACTGAAGCTTTCTTT. It encodes CASSFRQGRTEAFF.

The chain links TRBV7-9 to TRBJ2-2; 8 bases match TRBD2. CDR1 SEHNR and CDR2 FQNEAQ come from the germline V gene (reference sequence). CDR3 size: 16 residues. J was trimmed by 3 bases and V by 1 base; bases with no gene match: 4. CDR3 loop: CASSLVRGADTGELFF. In nucleotides, the CDR3 is TGTGCCAGCAGCTTAGTGCGGGGGGCGGACACCGGGGAGCTGTTTTTT.

The gene calls are TRBV12-5 and TRBJ2-5, with D possibly matching TRBD2 (7 bases). CDR1 is LGHNT and CDR2 is FRNRAP in the germline V gene. V lost 4 bases and J 2 bases, leaving 20 bases between the germline ends. The CDR3 extends over 17 amino acids. The CDR3 here is CASGSLVGGRGQETQYF. CDR3 sequence (DNA): TGTGCTAGTGGTTCATTAGTGGGGGGGAGGGGGCAAGAGACCCAGTACTTC.

The chain recombines TRBV27 with TRBJ2-4; 7 positions match TRBD1. Germline CDR1 reads MNHEY; CDR2 reads SMNVEV (reference sequence). J gave up 0 bases and V 2 bases, and 13 bases lay outside the gene matches. The length of the CDR3 is 19 residues. CDR3: CASSLEGQQDLLAKNIQYF. CDR3 nucleotide sequence: TGTGCCAGCAGTTTAGAGGGACAGCAGGACCTACTAGCCAAAAACATTCAGTACTTC.

This sequence joins TRBV19 and TRBJ1-2, with D possibly being TRBD1 (6 bases). Per the germline V gene, CDR1 is LNHDA and CDR2 is SQIVND (reference sequence). V was cut by 1 base and J by 8 bases, with 11 bases left in between. This CDR3 has 13 residues. CDR3 in amino acids: CASSIGGLGGYTF. The DNA of the CDR3 is TGTGCCAGTAGTATAGGGGGGCTAGGAGGCTACACCTTC.

This clone has more than one count but fewer than ten. The V gene is TRBV6-1, the J gene TRBJ2-7; no clear D. V was shortened by 8 bases and J by 1 base, with 9 bases between the two germline ends. This CDR3 contains 12 residues. Germline V gene data show CDR1 as MNHNS and CDR2 as SASEGT. The CDR3 nucleotides are TGTGCCAGCGACATTACGTCCTACGAGCAGTACTTC. Its translation: CASDITSYEQYF.

V usage is TRBV7-8 and J usage is TRBJ1-1; maybe TRBD1 (6 bases). The V end lost 5 bases, the J end lost 1 base, and 11 bases lay between the germline ends. This CDR3 spans 14 amino acids. Germline V gene sequence: CDR1 SGHVS, CDR2 FQNEAQ. CDR3 region: CASSLGHSNTEAFF. DNA for the CDR3: TGTGCCAGCAGCCTGGGACACTCGAACACTGAAGCTTTCTTT.